These T cell receptor beta chains were read from a single sample in a study of cytomegalovirus exposure and HLA in healthy donors. Profiled with immunoSEQ multiplex PCR; TCRdb holds only in-frame clones, not every one. Among about 100,000 clones listed, approximately 78% were seen once. Sequenced input: PBMCs. These receptors all come from a woman aged 40 to 50 in good health and CMV-seronegative. Both conserved end residues are part of each CDR3. The D gene is left open where the match is weak. Clone size is not always given. Where it is, it says once, few, many or a class for expanded clones.

j_gene: TRBJ2-5; d_gene: NA; v_gene: TRBV7-9; abundance: NA; CDR3nt: TGTTCCAGCAGGTCTACGGGGGAGACCCAGTACTTC; CDR3aa: CSSRSTGETQYF
j_gene: TRBJ2-7; d_gene: TRBD2; v_gene: TRBV4-3; abundance: NA; CDR3nt: TGCGCCAGCAGCCAAGGGGCCGGGAGGGCCTACGAGCAGTACTTC; CDR3aa: CASSQGAGRAYEQYF
j_gene: TRBJ1-2; d_gene: NA; v_gene: TRBV30; abundance: NA; CDR3nt: TGTGCCTGTCCCAGGGTAACTAACTATGGCTACACCTTC; CDR3aa: CACPRVTNYGYTF
j_gene: TRBJ2-7; d_gene: NA; v_gene: TRBV6-6; abundance: few; CDR3nt: TGTGCCAGCAGTTTCGGGGACTACGAGCAGTACTTC; CDR3aa: CASSFGDYEQYF
j_gene: TRBJ2-3; d_gene: TRBD2; v_gene: TRBV7-2; abundance: NA; CDR3nt: TGTGCCAGCAGCTCCGCGGGGGGACGGACCAGGGATACGCAGTATTTT; CDR3aa: CASSSAGGRTRDTQYF
j_gene: TRBJ2-7; d_gene: NA; v_gene: TRBV10-1; abundance: once; CDR3nt: TGCGCCAGCAATCAGGGGCAGCGCTCCTACGAGCAGTACTTC; CDR3aa: CASNQGQRSYEQYF
j_gene: TRBJ2-1; d_gene: NA; v_gene: TRBV28; abundance: NA; CDR3nt: TGTGCCAGTTCCCGGCGCGTGGGCGGGAAATACAATGAGCAGTTCTTC; CDR3aa: CASSRRVGGKYNEQFF
j_gene: TRBJ2-5; d_gene: NA; v_gene: TRBV5-1; abundance: once; CDR3nt: TGCGCCAGCAGCTTGACTAGGGAAGAGACCCAGTACTTC; CDR3aa: CASSLTREETQYF
j_gene: TRBJ1-1; d_gene: NA; v_gene: TRBV4-1; abundance: NA; CDR3nt: TGCGCCAGCAGCCAGGGCATGGACACTGAAGCTTTCTTT; CDR3aa: CASSQGMDTEAFF
j_gene: TRBJ2-3; d_gene: TRBD2; v_gene: TRBV28; abundance: NA; CDR3nt: TGTGCCAGCAGTTCCCAGGGCGGGAGGTGGGATACGCAGTATTTT; CDR3aa: CASSSQGGRWDTQYF
j_gene: TRBJ1-1; d_gene: NA; v_gene: TRBV7-6; abundance: NA; CDR3nt: TGTGCCAGCAGCTTAGGAGGGTCTGAAGCTTTCTTT; CDR3aa: CASSLGGSEAFF
j_gene: TRBJ2-5; d_gene: TRBD1; v_gene: TRBV5-8; abundance: NA; CDR3nt: TGTGCCAGCAGCTATCACGTAATACCGACAGGGGTGGGCGAGACCCAGTACTTC; CDR3aa: CASSYHVIPTGVGETQYF
j_gene: TRBJ1-1; d_gene: NA; v_gene: TRBV18; abundance: NA; CDR3nt: TGTGCCAGCTCACCACTGAACGTGGGTGGGGCGAACACTGAAGCTTTCTTT; CDR3aa: CASSPLNVGGANTEAFF
j_gene: TRBJ1-5; d_gene: TRBD1; v_gene: TRBV5-1; abundance: NA; CDR3nt: TGCGCCAGCAGCTTGACAGGGGAGCAGCCCCAGCATTTT; CDR3aa: CASSLTGEQPQHF
j_gene: TRBJ1-2; d_gene: NA; v_gene: TRBV5-4; abundance: NA; CDR3nt: TGTGCCAGCAGCTTGCAGGAAGGGGCCTATGGCTACACCTTC; CDR3aa: CASSLQEGAYGYTF
j_gene: TRBJ1-1; d_gene: NA; v_gene: TRBV5-6; abundance: NA; CDR3nt: TGTGCCAGCAGCTTGATGATTAGGAACACTGAAGCTTTCTTT; CDR3aa: CASSLMIRNTEAFF
j_gene: TRBJ2-1; d_gene: TRBD1; v_gene: TRBV19; abundance: NA; CDR3nt: TGTGCCAGTGGATCAGAGGGGACAGCCTACAATGAGCAGTTCTTC; CDR3aa: CASGSEGTAYNEQFF
j_gene: TRBJ2-1; d_gene: TRBD2; v_gene: TRBV10-3; abundance: NA; CDR3nt: TGTGCCATCAGTGAGTCGGCGGGAGTGAGGTCAAATGAGCAGTTCTTC; CDR3aa: CAISESAGVRSNEQFF
j_gene: TRBJ2-2; d_gene: NA; v_gene: TRBV11-2; abundance: NA; CDR3nt: TGTGCCAGCAGCTTAGATTTTTTGGTTTATGGGAGTCCCGAGCTGTTTTTT; CDR3aa: CASSLDFLVYGSPELFF
j_gene: TRBJ2-1; d_gene: TRBD2; v_gene: TRBV5-1; abundance: once; CDR3nt: TGCGCCAGCAGCTTCGGACTAGCGGGAGGGTTAAATGAGCAGTTCTTC; CDR3aa: CASSFGLAGGLNEQFF
j_gene: TRBJ1-1; d_gene: NA; v_gene: TRBV19; abundance: NA; CDR3nt: TGTGCCTATAACCGGGAGCTCGAAGCTTTCTTT; CDR3aa: CAYNRELEAFF
j_gene: TRBJ1-1; d_gene: NA; v_gene: TRBV4-1; abundance: few; CDR3nt: TGCGCCAGCAGCCCAGGAGCGGGGGCTGAAGCTTTCTTT; CDR3aa: CASSPGAGAEAFF